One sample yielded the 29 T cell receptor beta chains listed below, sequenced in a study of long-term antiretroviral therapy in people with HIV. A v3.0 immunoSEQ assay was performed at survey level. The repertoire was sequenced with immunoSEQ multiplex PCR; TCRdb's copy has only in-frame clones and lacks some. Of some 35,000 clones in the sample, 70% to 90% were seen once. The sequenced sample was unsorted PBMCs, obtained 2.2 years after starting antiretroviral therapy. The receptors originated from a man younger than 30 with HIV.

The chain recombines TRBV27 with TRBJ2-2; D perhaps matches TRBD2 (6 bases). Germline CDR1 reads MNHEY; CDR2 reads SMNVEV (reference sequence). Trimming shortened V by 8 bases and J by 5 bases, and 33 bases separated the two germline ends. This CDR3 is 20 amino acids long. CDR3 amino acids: CASRDSEGRRRGDGTGELFF. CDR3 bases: TGTGCCAGCCGCGATTCCGAGGGACGGCGGAGGGGTGACGGTACCGGGGAGCTGTTTTTT.

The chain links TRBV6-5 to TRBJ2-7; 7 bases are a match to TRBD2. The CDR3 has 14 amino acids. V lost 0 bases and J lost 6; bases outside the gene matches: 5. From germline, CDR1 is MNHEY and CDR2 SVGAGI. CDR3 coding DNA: TGTGCCAGCAGTTACTCCTCGGGGGGTTTCGAGCAGTACTTC. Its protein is CASSYSSGGFEQYF.

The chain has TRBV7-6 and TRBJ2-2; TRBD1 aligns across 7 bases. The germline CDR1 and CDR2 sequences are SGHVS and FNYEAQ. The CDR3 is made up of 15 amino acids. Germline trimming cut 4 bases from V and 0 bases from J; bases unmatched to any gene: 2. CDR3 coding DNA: TGTGCCAGCAGCTCCGGACAGGCGAACACCGGGGAGCTGTTTTTT. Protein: CASSSGQANTGELFF.

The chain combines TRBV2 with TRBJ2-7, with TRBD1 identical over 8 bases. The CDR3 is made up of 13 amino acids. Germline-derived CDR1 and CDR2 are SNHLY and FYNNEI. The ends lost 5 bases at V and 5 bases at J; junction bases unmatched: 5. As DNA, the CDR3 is TGTGCCAGCAGTCTCGGACAGGGCCACGAGCAGTACTTC. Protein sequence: CASSLGQGHEQYF.

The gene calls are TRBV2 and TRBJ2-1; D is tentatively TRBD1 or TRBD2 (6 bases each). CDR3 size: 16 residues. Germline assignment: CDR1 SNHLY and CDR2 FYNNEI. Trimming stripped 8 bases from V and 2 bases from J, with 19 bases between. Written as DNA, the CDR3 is TGTGCCAGCCGATCCGGGGGCGTAAGGACCTACAATGAGCAGTTCTTC. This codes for CASRSGGVRTYNEQFF.

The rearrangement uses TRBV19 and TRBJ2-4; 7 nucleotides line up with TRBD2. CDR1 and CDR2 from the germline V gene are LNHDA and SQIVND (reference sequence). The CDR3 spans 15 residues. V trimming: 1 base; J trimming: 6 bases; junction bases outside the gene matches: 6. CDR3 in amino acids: CASSIGEGSGNIQYF. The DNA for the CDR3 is TGTGCCAGTAGTATAGGGGAGGGGAGCGGAAACATTCAGTACTTC.

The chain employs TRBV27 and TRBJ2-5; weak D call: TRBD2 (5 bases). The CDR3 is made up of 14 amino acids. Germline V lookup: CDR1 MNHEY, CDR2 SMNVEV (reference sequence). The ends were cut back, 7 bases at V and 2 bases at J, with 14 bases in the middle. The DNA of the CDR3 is TGTGCCAGCAAAAAAAACCCGGGGCAAGAGACCCAGTACTTC. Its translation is CASKKNPGQETQYF.

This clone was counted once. For the CDR3, the DNA is TGTGCCAGCAGCCCTGGACCGAGCTACGAGCAGTACTTC. It encodes CASSPGPSYEQYF. This chain links TRBV6-5 with TRBJ2-7; D is unclear. Trimming stripped 6 bases from V and 3 bases from J, with 12 bases between. The CDR3 is 13 residues long. The germline CDR1 and CDR2 sequences are MNHEY and SVGAGI.

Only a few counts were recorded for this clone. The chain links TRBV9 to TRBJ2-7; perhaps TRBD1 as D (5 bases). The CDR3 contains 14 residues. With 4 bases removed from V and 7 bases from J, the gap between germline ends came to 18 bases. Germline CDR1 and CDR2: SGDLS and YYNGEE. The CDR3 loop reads CASSQTDSVGEQYF. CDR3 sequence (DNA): TGTGCCAGCAGCCAAACAGACAGCGTAGGAGAGCAGTACTTC.

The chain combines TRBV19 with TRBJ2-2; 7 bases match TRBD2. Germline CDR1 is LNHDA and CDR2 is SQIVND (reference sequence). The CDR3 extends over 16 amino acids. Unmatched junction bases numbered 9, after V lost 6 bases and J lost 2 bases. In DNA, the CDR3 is TGTGCCAGTAGGGGGGGGTGGACAAGAAACACCGGGGAGCTGTTTTTT. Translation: CASRGGWTRNTGELFF. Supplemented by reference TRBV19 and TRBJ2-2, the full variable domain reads DGGITQSPKYLFRKEGQNVTLSCEQNLNHDAMYWYRQDPGQGLRLIYYSQIVNDFQKGDIAEGYSVSREKKESFPLTVTSAQKNPTAFYLCASRGGWTRNTGELFFGEGSRLTVL.

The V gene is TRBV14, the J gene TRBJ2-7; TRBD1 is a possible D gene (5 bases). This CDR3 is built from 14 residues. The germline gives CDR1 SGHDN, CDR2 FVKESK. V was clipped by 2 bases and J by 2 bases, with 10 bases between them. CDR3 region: CASSQQGITYEQYF. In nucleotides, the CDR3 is TGTGCCAGCAGCCAACAGGGAATTACCTACGAGCAGTACTTC.

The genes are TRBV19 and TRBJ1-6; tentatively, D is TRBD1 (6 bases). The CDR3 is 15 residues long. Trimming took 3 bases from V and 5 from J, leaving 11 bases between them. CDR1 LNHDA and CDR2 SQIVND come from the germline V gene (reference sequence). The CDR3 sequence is CASSIREGDNSPLHF. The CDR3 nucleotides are TGTGCCAGTAGTATCAGAGAGGGGGATAATTCACCCCTCCACTTT.

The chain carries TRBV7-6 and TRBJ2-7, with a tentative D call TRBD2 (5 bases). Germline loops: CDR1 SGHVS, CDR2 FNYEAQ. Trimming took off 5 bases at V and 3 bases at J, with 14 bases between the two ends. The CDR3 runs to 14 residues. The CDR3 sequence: CASSPSKAGYEQYF. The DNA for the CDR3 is TGTGCCAGCAGCCCAAGTAAGGCGGGCTACGAGCAGTACTTC.

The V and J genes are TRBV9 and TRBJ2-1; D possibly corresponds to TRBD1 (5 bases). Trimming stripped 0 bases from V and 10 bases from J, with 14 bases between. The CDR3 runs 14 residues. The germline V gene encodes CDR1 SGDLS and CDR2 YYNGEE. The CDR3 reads CASSVGLTVREQFF. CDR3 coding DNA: TGTGCCAGCAGCGTAGGGTTGACAGTTCGGGAGCAGTTCTTC.

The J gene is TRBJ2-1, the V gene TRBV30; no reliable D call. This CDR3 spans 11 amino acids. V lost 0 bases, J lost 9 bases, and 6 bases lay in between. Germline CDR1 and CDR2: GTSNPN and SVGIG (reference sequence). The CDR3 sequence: CAWSVFSEQFF. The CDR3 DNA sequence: TGTGCCTGGAGTGTATTTAGTGAGCAGTTCTTC.

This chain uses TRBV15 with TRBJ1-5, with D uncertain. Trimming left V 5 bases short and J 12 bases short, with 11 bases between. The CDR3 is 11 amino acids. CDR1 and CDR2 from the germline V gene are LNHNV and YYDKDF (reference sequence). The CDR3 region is CATSGDGFQHF. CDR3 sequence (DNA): TGTGCCACCAGCGGTGACGGTTTCCAGCATTTT.

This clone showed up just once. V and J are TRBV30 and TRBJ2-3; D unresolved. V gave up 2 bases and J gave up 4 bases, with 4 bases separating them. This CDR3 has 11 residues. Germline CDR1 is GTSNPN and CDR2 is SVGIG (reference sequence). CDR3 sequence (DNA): TGTGCCTGGAGTCACGCAGATACGCAGTATTTT. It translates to CAWSHADTQYF.

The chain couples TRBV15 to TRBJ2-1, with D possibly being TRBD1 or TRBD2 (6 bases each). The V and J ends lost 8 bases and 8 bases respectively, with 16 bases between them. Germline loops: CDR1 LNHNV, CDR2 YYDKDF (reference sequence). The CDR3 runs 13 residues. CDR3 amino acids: CATVPGAGDEQFF. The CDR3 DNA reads TGTGCCACCGTACCGGGGGCCGGAGATGAGCAGTTCTTC.

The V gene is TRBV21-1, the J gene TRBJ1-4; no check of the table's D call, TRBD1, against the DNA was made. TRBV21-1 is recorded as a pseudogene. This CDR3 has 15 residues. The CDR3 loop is CASSKGEQVHRKLFF. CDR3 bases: TGTGCCAGCAGCAAAGGTGAACAGGTTCACCGAAAACTGTTTTTT.

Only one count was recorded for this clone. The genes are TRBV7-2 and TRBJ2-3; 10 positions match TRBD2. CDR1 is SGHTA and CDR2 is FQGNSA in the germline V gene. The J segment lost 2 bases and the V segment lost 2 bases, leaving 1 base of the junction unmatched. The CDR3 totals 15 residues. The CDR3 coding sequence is TGTGCCAGCAGCTTAAGCGGGAGGGCCACAGATACGCAGTATTTT. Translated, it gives CASSLSGRATDTQYF.

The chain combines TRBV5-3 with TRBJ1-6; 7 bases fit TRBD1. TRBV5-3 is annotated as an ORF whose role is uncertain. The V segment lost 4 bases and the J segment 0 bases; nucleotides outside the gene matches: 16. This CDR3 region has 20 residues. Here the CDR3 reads CARSAPAGQGESSYNSPLHF. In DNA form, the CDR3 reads TGTGCCAGAAGCGCACCGGCGGGGCAGGGGGAGAGCTCCTATAATTCACCCCTCCACTTT.

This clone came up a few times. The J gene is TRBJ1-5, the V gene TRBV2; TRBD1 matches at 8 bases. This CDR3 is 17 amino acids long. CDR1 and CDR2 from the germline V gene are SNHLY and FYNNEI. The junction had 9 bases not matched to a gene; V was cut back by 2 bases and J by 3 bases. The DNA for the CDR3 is TGTGCCAGCAGTGAAAACGAAGGGACAGGCAACAATCAGCCCCAGCATTTT. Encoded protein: CASSENEGTGNNQPQHF.

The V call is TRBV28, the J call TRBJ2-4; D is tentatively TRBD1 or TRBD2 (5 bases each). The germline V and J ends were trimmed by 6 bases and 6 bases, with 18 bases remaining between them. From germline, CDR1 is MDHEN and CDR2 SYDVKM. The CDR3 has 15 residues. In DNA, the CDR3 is TGTGCCAGCAGGCCCGAGGGGCGTTTGGTAAACATTCAGTACTTC. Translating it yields CASRPEGRLVNIQYF. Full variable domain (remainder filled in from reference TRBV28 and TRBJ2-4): DVKVTQSSRYLVKRTGEKVFLECVQDMDHENMFWYRQDPGLGLRLIYFSYDVKMKEKGDIPEGYSVSREKKERFSLILESASTNQTSMYLCASRPEGRLVNIQYFGAGTRLSVL.

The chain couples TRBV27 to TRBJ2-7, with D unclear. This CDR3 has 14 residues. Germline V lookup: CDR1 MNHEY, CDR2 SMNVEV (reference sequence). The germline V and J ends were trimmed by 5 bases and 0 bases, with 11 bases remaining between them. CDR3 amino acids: CASSRFGLSYEQYF. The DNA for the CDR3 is TGTGCCAGCAGTAGATTTGGCCTCTCCTACGAGCAGTACTTC.

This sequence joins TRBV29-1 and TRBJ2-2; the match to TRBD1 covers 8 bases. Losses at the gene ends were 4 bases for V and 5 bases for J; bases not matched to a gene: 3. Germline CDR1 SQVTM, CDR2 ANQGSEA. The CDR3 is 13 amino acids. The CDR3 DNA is TGCAGCGTTGGAACAGGGGGGACCGGGGAGCTGTTTTTT. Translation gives CSVGTGGTGELFF.

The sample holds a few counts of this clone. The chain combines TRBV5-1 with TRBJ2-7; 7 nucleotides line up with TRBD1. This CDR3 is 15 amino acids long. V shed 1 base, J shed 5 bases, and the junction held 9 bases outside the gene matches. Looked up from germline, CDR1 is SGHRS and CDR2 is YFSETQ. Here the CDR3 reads CASSLNDRVVDEQYF. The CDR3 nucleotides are TGCGCCAGCAGCTTGAACGACAGGGTGGTCGACGAGCAGTACTTC.

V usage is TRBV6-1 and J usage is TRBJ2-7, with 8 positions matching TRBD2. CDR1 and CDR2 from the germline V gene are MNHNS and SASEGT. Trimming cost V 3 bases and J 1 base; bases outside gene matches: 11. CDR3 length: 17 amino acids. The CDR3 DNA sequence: TGTGCCAGCAGTGAGTGGCGGGGGGCCGGGGTTTCCTACGAGCAGTACTTC. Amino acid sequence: CASSEWRGAGVSYEQYF.

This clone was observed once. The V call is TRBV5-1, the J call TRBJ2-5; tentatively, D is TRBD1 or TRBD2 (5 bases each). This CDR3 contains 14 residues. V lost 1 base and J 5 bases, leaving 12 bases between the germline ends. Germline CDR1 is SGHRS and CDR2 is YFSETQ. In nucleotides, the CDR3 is TGCGCCAGCAGCTTGTGGGGGTTTCAGGAGACCCAGTACTTC. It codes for CASSLWGFQETQYF.

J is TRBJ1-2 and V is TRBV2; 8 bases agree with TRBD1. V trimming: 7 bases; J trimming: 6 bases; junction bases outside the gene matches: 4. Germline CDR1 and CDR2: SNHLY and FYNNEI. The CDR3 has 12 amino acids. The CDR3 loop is CASIRTGNGYTF. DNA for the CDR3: TGTGCCAGCATCCGGACAGGGAATGGCTACACCTTC.